This T cell receptor beta chain originates from a study of cytomegalovirus exposure and HLA in healthy donors. For the study at large: Of several hundred genotyped donors, around 80% grouped in the Caucasian-associated ancestry cluster.

V lost 2 bases to trimming and J lost 10 bases; unmatched junction nucleotides: 13. This CDR3 has 17 residues. From germline, CDR1 is SGDLS and CDR2 YYNGEE. Study observations and caveats: Most TCR sequences showed up rarely, but some public TCRs showed up in many donors. Excluded: some indistinguishable V segments such as TRBV6-2 and TRBV6-3. As a later analysis revealed, the rate of TCR association differed by HLA locus, with DRB1 most and HLA-C fewest.

As concerns this clone: Antigen: not known.

The PCR made use of 60 Vbeta and 13 Jbeta primers. Sequencing used immunoSEQ multiplex PCR; TCRdb keeps in-frame clones, though not all of them. The sample contains approximately 88,000 clones, roughly 72% of which appear only once. The chain couples TRBV9 to TRBJ2-1; 12 bases align to TRBD2. Sequences were obtained from PBMCs. This receptor was identified in a man under 40 in good health and CMV-seropositive. The CDR3 region has the DNA TGTGCCAGCAGCGTCCCTAGACTAGCGGGGGACCCGGAAGAGCAGTTCTTC. This translates into CASSVPRLAGDPEEQFF.